The 9 T cell receptor delta chains presented below share a single source sample, sequenced in a study of delta chains in infants with herpesvirus infections. Gamma-chain- and delta-chain-specific primers converted PBMC RNA into TCR cDNA. TCRdb reprocessed the RT-PCR reads through CATT. The sample yields roughly 780 delta-chain clones, over 20% seen once. Sequenced here: peripheral blood, sampled at time point 2 of longitudinal follow-up. These receptors came from a human donor who was a Ugandan infant, either HIV-exposed or HIV-unexposed (not recorded which).

In its sample, this clone ranks as medium-sized (0.01 to 0.1%). This sequence joins TRDV1 and TRDJ1; TRDD3 agrees at 13 bases. The J segment lost 3 bases and the V segment lost 1 base, leaving 26 bases of the junction unmatched. The CDR3 length is 24 residues. Germline V gives CDR1 TSWWSYY, CDR2 QGS. CDR3 region: CALGERAFLRIDTGGYVRSDKLIF. CDR3 sequence (DNA): TGTGCTCTTGGGGAACGTGCCTTCCTACGGATCGATACTGGGGGATACGTTAGATCCGATAAACTCATCTTT.

The CDR3 nucleotides are TGTGCTCTTGGGGAACTCCCCTGTCCTGGGGGATCGGGTTACACCGATAAACTCATCTTT. This sequence encodes CALGELPCPGGSGYTDKLIF. The V call is TRDV1, the J call TRDJ1, with 9 positions matching TRDD3. This CDR3 is 20 amino acids long. The V and J ends lost 0 bases and 0 bases, in that order; junction bases with no gene match: 14. Per the germline V gene, CDR1 is TSWWSYY and CDR2 is QGS.

As for this clone: Given a much more abundant clone one base away, this may be a read error. V usage is TRDV1 and J usage is TRDJ1; D gene uncertain. Germline-derived CDR1 and CDR2 are TSWWSYY and QGS. The V end was cut by 1 base, the J end by 8 bases, with 8 bases between. The CDR3 totals 12 residues. In DNA, the CDR3 is TGTGCTCTTGGGGAACCTGCCCGAAAACTCATCTTT. Its protein is CALGEPARKLIF.

This clone ranks as large. The rearrangement joins TRDV2 to TRDJ2; 11 nucleotides agree with TRDD3. The junction had 6 bases not matched to a gene; V was cut back by 1 base and J by 0 bases. Germline V lookup: CDR1 GEAIGNYY, CDR2 EKD. This CDR3 is 18 amino acids long. In DNA form, the CDR3 reads TGTGCCTGTGACACGGTACTGGGGGATAAAGCTTTGACAGCACAACTCTTCTTT. Translated, it gives CACDTVLGDKALTAQLFF.

By frequency in the sample, this clone is large (0.1 to 1%). This sample includes further DNA sequences coding for the same CDR3. The chain uses TRDV2 and TRDJ3, with 10 nucleotides matching TRDD3. Trimming cost V 0 bases and J 0 bases; bases outside gene matches: 13. This CDR3 has 22 amino acids. Germline V gene data show CDR1 as GEAIGNYY and CDR2 as EKD. CDR3 in amino acids: CACDTVRGDTPLSSWDTRQMFF. Written as DNA, the CDR3 is TGTGCCTGTGACACCGTGAGGGGGGATACGCCCCTTAGCTCCTGGGACACCCGACAGATGTTTTTC.

In its sample, this clone is medium-sized. The rearrangement links TRDV1 to TRDJ1, with 10 positions matching TRDD3. This CDR3 comprises 19 residues. With V trimmed by 0 bases and J by 1 base, 11 bases remained unmatched. Germline CDR1 and CDR2: TSWWSYY and QGS. CDR3 in DNA: TGTGCTCTTGGGGAACTAGAGGGGGATACGCGTGAGGCCACCGATAAACTCATCTTT. Protein sequence: CALGELEGDTREATDKLIF.

This clone showed up just a few times. The V and J genes are TRDV2 and TRDJ2; 9 bases align to TRDD3. V lost 0 bases, J lost 5 bases, and 6 bases stayed unmatched. CDR1 and CDR2 from the germline V gene are GEAIGNYY and EKD. This CDR3 is 16 amino acids long. CDR3 nucleotide sequence: TGTGCCTGTGACACCGTTGGGGGATATAGAACAGCACAACTCTTCTTT. Translating it yields CACDTVGGYRTAQLFF.

In its sample, this clone is large. Other DNA sequences in the sample encode the same CDR3. The rearrangement uses TRDV1 and TRDJ1; possible D gene TRDD3, 6 bases. Between the trimmed V and J ends, which lost 0 bases and 0 bases, there was a span of 29 bases. This CDR3 is 22 amino acids long. Germline V gives CDR1 TSWWSYY, CDR2 QGS. CDR3: CALGELDPLRGGDPPYTDKLIF. The CDR3 DNA sequence: TGTGCTCTTGGGGAACTAGATCCCCTACGAGGGGGGGACCCTCCCTACACCGATAAACTCATCTTT.

Worth noting for this clone: Since a far larger clone is one base different, this is likely a read error. This sample includes further DNA sequences coding for the same CDR3. The chain joins TRDV3 to TRDJ1; D gene uncertain. The CDR3 runs to 11 residues. Germline lookup yields CDR1 TVYSNPD and CDR2 GDNSRS (reference sequence). The CDR3 DNA sequence: TGTGCCTTCAAGTACACCGATAAGCTCATCTTT. Amino acids: CAFKYTDKLIF.